The TCR beta chain described here comes from a study of human T cells and chemical hapten exposure. V lost 4 bases, J lost 9 bases, and 15 bases stayed unmatched. Germline CDR1 SGHTA, CDR2 FQGNSA. The CDR3 is made up of 16 amino acids. The library tagged each cDNA molecule with unique molecular identifiers. In TCRdb, the RACE reads were re-called with MiXCR into one record per CDR3 protein. Of around 350,000 distinct CDR3 sequences in the sample, approximately 5% are singletons; the top ten hold about 8.2%. This clonotype was seen only a few times. Documented time point: pre-sensitization, week 0. Treatment of the sample: therapeutic diphenylcyclopropenone sensitization with weekly scalp DPC.

This material consisted of whole blood, taken in connection with sensitization to the hapten diphenylcyclopropenone (DPC). The rearrangement joins TRBV7-2 to TRBJ2-3; 8 bases agree with TRBD2. The sequence was collected from a woman younger than 30 with alopecia areata. Some clones in this sample may be carry-over from other donors' samples. CDR3 loop: CASSSPAGLDTLTQYF. DNA for the CDR3: TGTGCCAGCAGCTCCCCCGCGGGACTAGATACTTTGACGCAGTATTTT.